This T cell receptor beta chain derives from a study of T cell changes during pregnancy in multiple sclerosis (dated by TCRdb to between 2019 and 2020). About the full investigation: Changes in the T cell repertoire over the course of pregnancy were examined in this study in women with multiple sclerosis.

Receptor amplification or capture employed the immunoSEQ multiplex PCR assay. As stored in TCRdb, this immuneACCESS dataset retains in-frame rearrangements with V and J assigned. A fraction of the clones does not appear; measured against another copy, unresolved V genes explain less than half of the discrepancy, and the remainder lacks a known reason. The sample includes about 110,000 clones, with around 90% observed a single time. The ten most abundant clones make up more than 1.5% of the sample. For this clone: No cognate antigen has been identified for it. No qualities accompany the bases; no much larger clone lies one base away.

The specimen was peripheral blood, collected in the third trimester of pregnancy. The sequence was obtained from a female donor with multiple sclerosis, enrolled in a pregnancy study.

The nucleotides read TGTGCCAGCAGCTTGTCGGGACCCCTCCACTTT. Its translation reads: CASSLSGPLHF. The chain joins TRBV5-5 to TRBJ1-6; no D gene call is confident. Between the V and J ends, shortened by 1 base and 12 bases respectively, the junction contains 5 bases. CDR1 and CDR2 (SGHKS, YYEKEE) derive from the germline V gene (reference sequence). Inclusive of the bounding cysteine and phenylalanine, the CDR3 is 11 residues long. Only the CDR3 region is kept as DNA, spanning 33 bases read in frame from base 1.